Listed below are T cell receptor beta chains from one sample, sequenced in a study of T cell clonotyping in hematopoietic cell transplantation. TCRdb keeps only in-frame clones here, not all; method: immunoSEQ multiplex PCR. The data contain tens of thousands of clones, approximately 89% of them seen just once; the ten biggest clones take up approximately 2%. Sequences were obtained from peripheral blood mononuclear cells. The receptors were gathered from a middle-aged woman in good health. Some clones in this sample may be carry-over from other donors' samples. CDR3s leave out the opening cysteine and the closing phenylalanine or tryptophan. The order of the fields is CDR3 length, V gene, CDR3 protein.

length: 12; V: TRBV9; CDR3: ASSVVGGANVLT
length: 14; V: TRBV28; CDR3: AGSGAGLSGANVLT
length: 11; V: TRBV6-6; CDR3: ASTELTGAQAF
length: 18; V: TRBV19; CDR3: ASMGQGRDFDLLGNQPQH
length: 13; V: TRBV14; CDR3: ASSPPGYPTDTQY
length: 13; V: TRBV5-1; CDR3: ASSLVGTSLYEQY
length: 13; V: TRBV30; CDR3: AWSRGQAIGHEQY
length: 11; V: TRBV30; CDR3: AWSAGGHTEAF
length: 14; V: TRBV19; CDR3: ASSIDRSADGNTIY
length: 12; V: TRBV29-1; CDR3: SVELGTKIEEQY
length: 11; V: TRBV10-3; CDR3: AISGDPNEKLF
length: 12; V: TRBV7-2; CDR3: ASSLEHANEKLF
length: 13; V: TRBV7-3; CDR3: ASSAGTGANYGYT
length: 11; V: TRBV27; CDR3: ASRENRGREQY
length: 12; V: TRBV4-3; CDR3: ASSQFRGSYEQY
length: 11; V: TRBV10-3; CDR3: AIGGPGANVLT
length: 11; V: TRBV19; CDR3: ASSSTGGLGTY
length: 13; V: TRBV28; CDR3: ASSSLAGLTDTQY
length: 12; V: TRBV6-4; CDR3: ASRVDTDTDTQY
length: 12; V: TRBV18; CDR3: ASSLGDSNTEAF
length: 10; V: TRBV6-6; CDR3: ASSSAGGAQF
length: 11; V: TRBV30; CDR3: AWTQDRLTEAF
length: 13; V: TRBV2; CDR3: ASSRPAGSGEKLF
length: 11; V: TRBV27; CDR3: ASSSFMGNEQF
length: 12; V: TRBV19; CDR3: ASMPDRAYYGYT
length: 13; V: TRBV25-1; CDR3: ARSGASGTTYEQY
length: 11; V: TRBV4-1; CDR3: ASSPPDRYEQY
length: 11; V: TRBV5-4; CDR3: ASSWDSNEKLF
length: 10; V: TRBV5-1; CDR3: ASSGPTDTQY
length: 11; V: TRBV5-1; CDR3: ASRRLETSEQY
length: 12; V: TRBV9; CDR3: ASSALGTGEEAF
length: 13; V: TRBV19; CDR3: ASSIAGPESYGYT
length: 12; V: TRBV6-5; CDR3: ASSYTSSLETQY
length: 13; V: TRBV5-1; CDR3: ASTLQQGSTGELF
length: 14; V: TRBV5-1; CDR3: ASSATSVPTTDTQY
length: 15; V: TRBV4-1; CDR3: ASSWGRGRSGANVLT
length: 13; V: TRBV9; CDR3: ASSVGLGLAFEQY
length: 12; V: TRBV6-5; CDR3: ASSYKGPTDTQY
length: 12; V: TRBV7-2; CDR3: ASREDTIHEKLF
length: 11; V: TRBV28; CDR3: ASRRNRNTEAF
length: 13; V: TRBV4-3; CDR3: ASSQQNTGSYEQY
length: 9; V: TRBV28; CDR3: ASSRRQPQH
length: 10; V: TRBV28; CDR3: ASSGGDTEAF
length: 12; V: TRBV6-6; CDR3: ASSPQELYNEQF
length: 12; V: TRBV5-1; CDR3: ASSLGGWGDGYT
length: 12; V: TRBV6-5; CDR3: ASKWEGNTGELF
length: 10; V: TRBV25-1; CDR3: ASSAGANVLT
length: 12; V: TRBV6-5; CDR3: ASRQTGTGRTQY
length: 14; V: TRBV9; CDR3: ASSDRGLGGSTEAF
length: 14; V: TRBV28; CDR3: ASSLRGMGTNEKLF
length: 11; V: TRBV5-4; CDR3: ASSFGTFYGYT
length: 12; V: TRBV28; CDR3: ASYRTGEIQPQH
length: 10; V: TRBV30; CDR3: AAGQGQGPLH
length: 10; V: TRBV28; CDR3: ASSQVGDIQY
length: 9; V: TRBV28; CDR3: ASSPDGPQH
length: 14; V: TRBV30; CDR3: AWTSTGTGVRNGYT